This T cell receptor (beta chain) was obtained from a study of CD8 T cells in ankylosing spondylitis (dated by TCRdb to 2017 to 2019). The study in broad terms: To find TCR variants linked to disease, the study profiled T cell receptor beta repertoires in ankylosing spondylitis patients and healthy donors. The full study cohort comprised roughly 24 ankylosing spondylitis patients and 85 to 120 healthy donors. Peripheral blood was sampled, and synovial fluid was additionally collected from ankylosing spondylitis patients. The full study reports these points: According to the report, matched synovial fluid samples from ankylosing spondylitis patients were significantly enriched for the disease-linked clones. A CD8+ phenotype was shown by the disease-linked clones, which were found at relatively low frequencies in peripheral blood. Some of the motif variants had been reported before in the synovial fluid and blood of reactive arthritis patients, a finding that suggests common disease-initiation mechanisms. Blood from ankylosing spondylitis patients appeared to be characterized by a TCR beta motif made up of several highly homologous amino acid variants.

From a lookup of the germline V gene, CDR1 and CDR2 are MRHNA and SNTAGT. The junction shows trimming of 0 bases on V and 5 bases on J, and the gene matches do not reach 3 bases of it. Inclusive of the bounding cysteine and phenylalanine, the CDR3 is 15 residues long. CDR3 DNA only is kept here, 45 bases in frame from base 1. Sequencing instrument: Illumina HiSeq 2500. TCR beta libraries were prepared by quantitative 5'-RACE with molecular barcodes. The paper's processing steps were these. Disease-linked TCR variants were identified with a new computational method built on a probabilistic model of VDJ rearrangement. TCRdb redid the processing of the public reads, applying fastp at Q25 and MiXCR, and retained in-frame beta chains. Entries that share a CDR3 protein sequence are merged under the most common genes and DNA. The V and J calls follow TCRdb's processing rather than the paper's. Within this sample are about 220,000 distinct CDR3 sequences, with around 7.9% of them counted one time only. Together, the top ten hold 13% to 15% of the sample.

For this clonotype: There is no known antigen for this receptor. No qualities accompany the bases; no much larger clone lies one base away.

The chain was built from TRBV6-4 and TRBJ2-2; 7 central nucleotides agree with TRBD2. The receptor comes from a male donor with ankylosing spondylitis. Sequencing was carried out using blood, either unsorted or a sorted T cell fraction (not recorded which). The DNA is as follows: TGTGCCAGCAGTGACTCGTCGGGAGGAACCGGGGAGCTGTTTTTT. It specifies CASSDSSGGTGELFF.